This TCR beta chain was retrieved from a study of blood T cell repertoires in COVID-19 (dated by TCRdb to the early 2020s). In the study overall: Samples from collaborators originated in the United States, Italy and Spain and spanned both the acute and convalescent phases of COVID-19. The prospective study material was composed of cDNA or gDNA derived from T cells, B-cell-depleted T cells, or PBMCs. The dataset comprised deeply sampled blood TCRbeta repertoires from subjects exposed to, actively infected with, or recovered from COVID-19. A freely available public database, intended as a resource for researchers studying the immune response to SARS-CoV-2, is where the repertoires were released. The samples were drawn from two sources: the first 160 participants of the ongoing ImmuneRACE study, and 1,000 to 1,500 subjects contributed by 6 global collaborators. A de-identified subject ID, COVID-19 status, age in years and sex were almost always included in the sample metadata. Where HLA class I and class II types were available, the types were taken from metadata supplied by the sample provider, not from assay-based typing. The investigation overall reported the following: How much clinical and demographic metadata was included differed by source and by participant, and the metadata was provided uncurated.

Worth noting for this clone: Its antigen is not yet known. Base qualities were left out, and no much larger clone turns up one base away.

In the prospective study, participants were roughly 18 to 90 years old, resided in fewer than 25 geographic areas of the United States, and were enrolled through a virtual design. In the prospective study, cohorts were assigned on the basis of participant-reported clinical history obtained from a screening survey and a study questionnaire. Each participant in the prospective study had whole blood, serum and a nasopharyngeal or oropharyngeal swab collected by mobile phlebotomists. Additional blood draws and questionnaires over an approximately two-month period could optionally be provided by prospective study participants. Prospective study blood samples were shipped either frozen or at room temperature before DNA extraction. The germline ends are 12 bases apart after V is trimmed by 1 base and J by 5 bases. CDR1 and CDR2, per the germline V gene (reference sequence), are SGHNT and YYREEE. Including the terminal cysteine and phenylalanine, the CDR3 comprises 14 residues. Only the CDR3 DNA is retained, 42 bases long and in frame from the first base.

TCRbeta CDR3 regions were amplified from genomic DNA by means of the immunoSEQ Assay, a bias-controlled multiplex PCR. In the authors' own workflow: The number of nucleated cells in each sample was estimated from the amplification of reference gene primers within the assay. To quantify the absolute abundance of each unique TCRbeta CDR3 rearrangement, sequence reads were collapsed and filtered. Productive Simpson clonality was computed per sample as the square root of Simpson's diversity index over productive rearrangements. Not all clones reach the TCRdb copy of this immuneACCESS table, which keeps in-frame sequences only. Checked studies attribute under half of the gap to unresolved V genes and leave the rest unexplained. D and trimming come from the DNA, and the V and J calls and clone size come from that table. This sample comprises some 240,000 clones, approximately 86% of them detected only once. The ten top clones hold around 3.3% of the sample.

This clonotype was obtained from a middle-aged woman with acute COVID-19. Sequencing was performed on PBMCs or T cells enriched from blood (not recorded which). The chain joins TRBV5-4 to TRBJ2-5, with TRBD1 as a weak D call on 5 bases. The CDR3 sequence is CASSLRKGRETQYF. The DNA sequence follows: TGTGCCAGCAGCTTGCGGAAGGGGCGGGAGACCCAGTACTTC.